The sequence of this TCR beta chain was determined in a study of blood T cell repertoires in COVID-19. TCRdb's copy holds only in-frame clones and misses some; the assay was immunoSEQ multiplex PCR. The sample gives about 440,000 clones, around 90% of which show up once; about 0.6% is in the top ten. The CDR3 loop spans 13 amino acids. V shed 1 base and J shed 4 bases, with 5 bases lying between them. The germline gives CDR1 SSHAT, CDR2 FNYEAQ (reference sequence). The receptor was derived from a man between 18 and 29 years old who had recovered from COVID-19. This chain joins TRBV7-7 and TRBJ1-5; D not resolved. Sequencing was done on a sample of PBMCs or T cells enriched from blood (not recorded which). The DNA for the CDR3 is TGTGCCAGCAGCTTAGATAGAAATCAGCCCCAGCATTTT. Its protein product is CASSLDRNQPQHF.